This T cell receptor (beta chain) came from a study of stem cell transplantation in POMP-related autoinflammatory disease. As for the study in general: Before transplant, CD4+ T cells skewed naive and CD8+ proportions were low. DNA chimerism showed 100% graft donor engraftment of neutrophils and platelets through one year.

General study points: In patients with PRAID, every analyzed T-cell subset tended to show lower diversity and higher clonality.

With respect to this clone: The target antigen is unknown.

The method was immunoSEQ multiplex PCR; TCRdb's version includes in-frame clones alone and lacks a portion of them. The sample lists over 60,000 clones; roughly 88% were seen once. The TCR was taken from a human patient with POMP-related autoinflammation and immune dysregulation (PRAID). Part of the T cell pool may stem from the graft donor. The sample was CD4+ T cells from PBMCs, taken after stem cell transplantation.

The CDR3 nucleotides are TGTGCCAGCAGTGAACGGACCGACAACACCGGGGAGCTGTTTTTT. Encoded protein: CASSERTDNTGELFF. The chain couples TRBV2 to TRBJ2-2; D is uncertain. The germline V gene has CDR1 SNHLY and CDR2 FYNNEI. Trimming removed 2 bases at V and 2 bases at J, with 9 bases between. This CDR3 is built from 15 residues.